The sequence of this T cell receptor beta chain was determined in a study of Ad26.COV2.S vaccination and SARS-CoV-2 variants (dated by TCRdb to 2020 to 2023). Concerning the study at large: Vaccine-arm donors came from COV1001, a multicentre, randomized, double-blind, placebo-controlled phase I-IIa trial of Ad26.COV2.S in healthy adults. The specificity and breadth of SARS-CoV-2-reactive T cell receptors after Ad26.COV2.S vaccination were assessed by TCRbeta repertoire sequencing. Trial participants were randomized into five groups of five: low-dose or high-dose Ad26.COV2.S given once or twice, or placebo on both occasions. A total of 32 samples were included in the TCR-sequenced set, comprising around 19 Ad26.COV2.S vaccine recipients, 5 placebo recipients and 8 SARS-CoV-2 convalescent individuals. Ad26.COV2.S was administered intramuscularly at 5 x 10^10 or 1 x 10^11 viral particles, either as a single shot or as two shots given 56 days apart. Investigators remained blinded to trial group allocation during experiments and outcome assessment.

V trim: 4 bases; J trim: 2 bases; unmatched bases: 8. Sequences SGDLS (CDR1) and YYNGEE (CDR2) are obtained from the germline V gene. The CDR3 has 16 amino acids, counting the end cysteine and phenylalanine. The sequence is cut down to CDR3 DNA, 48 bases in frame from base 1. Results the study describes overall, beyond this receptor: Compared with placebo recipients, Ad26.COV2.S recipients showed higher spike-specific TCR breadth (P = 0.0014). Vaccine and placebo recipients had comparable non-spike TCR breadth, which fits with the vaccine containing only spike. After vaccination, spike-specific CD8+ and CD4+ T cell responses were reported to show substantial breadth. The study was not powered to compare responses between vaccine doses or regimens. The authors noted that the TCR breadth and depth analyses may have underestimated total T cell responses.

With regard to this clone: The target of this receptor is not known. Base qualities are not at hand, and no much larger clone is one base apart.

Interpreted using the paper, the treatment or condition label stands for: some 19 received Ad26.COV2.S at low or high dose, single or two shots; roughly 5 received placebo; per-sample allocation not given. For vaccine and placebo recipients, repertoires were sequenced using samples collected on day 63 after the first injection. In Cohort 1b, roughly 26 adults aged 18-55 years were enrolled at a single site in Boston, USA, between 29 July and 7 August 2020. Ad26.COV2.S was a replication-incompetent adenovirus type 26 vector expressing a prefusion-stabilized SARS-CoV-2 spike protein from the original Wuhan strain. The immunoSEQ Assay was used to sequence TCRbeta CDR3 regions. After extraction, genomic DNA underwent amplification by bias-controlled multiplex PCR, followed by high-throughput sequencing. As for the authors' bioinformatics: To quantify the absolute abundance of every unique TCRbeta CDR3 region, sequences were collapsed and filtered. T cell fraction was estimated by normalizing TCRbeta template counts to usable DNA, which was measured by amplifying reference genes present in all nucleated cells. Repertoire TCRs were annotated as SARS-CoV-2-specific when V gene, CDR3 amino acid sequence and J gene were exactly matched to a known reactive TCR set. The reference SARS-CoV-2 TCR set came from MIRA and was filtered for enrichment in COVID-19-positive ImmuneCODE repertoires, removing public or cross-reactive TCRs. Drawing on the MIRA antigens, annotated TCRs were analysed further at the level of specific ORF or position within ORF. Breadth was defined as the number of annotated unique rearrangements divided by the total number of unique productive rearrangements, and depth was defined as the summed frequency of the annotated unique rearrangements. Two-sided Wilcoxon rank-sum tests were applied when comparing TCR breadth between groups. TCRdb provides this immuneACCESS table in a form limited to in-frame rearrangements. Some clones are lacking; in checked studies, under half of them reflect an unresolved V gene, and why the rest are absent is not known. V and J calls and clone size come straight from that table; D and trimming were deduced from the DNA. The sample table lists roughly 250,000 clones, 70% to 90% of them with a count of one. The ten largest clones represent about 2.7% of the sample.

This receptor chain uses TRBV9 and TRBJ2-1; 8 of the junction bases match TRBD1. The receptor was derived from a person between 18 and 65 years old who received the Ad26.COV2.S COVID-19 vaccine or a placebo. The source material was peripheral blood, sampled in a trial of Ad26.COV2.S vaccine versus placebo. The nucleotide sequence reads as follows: TGTGCCAGCAGCCCGGGCGACAGGGGAACCTACAATGAGCAGTTCTTC. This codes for CASSPGDRGTYNEQFF.